These 21 T cell receptor beta chains originate from one sample sequenced in a study of blood T cell repertoires in COVID-19. Data came from immunoSEQ multiplex PCR; TCRdb stores just in-frame clones and leaves some out. The sample holds about 230,000 clones, about 88% seen once. Source material: peripheral blood. These receptors all stem from a woman aged 55-75 years with acute or convalescent COVID-19.

Written as DNA, the CDR3 is TGTGCCAGCAGCTGGTTTCCGGGACAGGGGTACGAGCAGTACTTC. This gives the protein CASSWFPGQGYEQYF. The chain combines TRBV7-2 with TRBJ2-7, with 10 nucleotides matching TRBD1. The germline gives CDR1 SGHTA, CDR2 FQGNSA. V dropped 4 bases and J dropped 4; count of bases not matched to a gene: 7. The CDR3 consists of 15 residues.

The V gene is TRBV6-5, the J gene TRBJ2-7; 10 bases match TRBD1. Germline V gives CDR1 MNHEY, CDR2 SVGAGI. CDR3 size: 15 residues. V was clipped by 4 bases and J by 6 bases; unmatched bases: 9. The CDR3, as DNA: TGTGCCAGCAGTTCCACCCGGGACAGGGGCTCCGAGCAGTACTTC. Its translation is CASSSTRDRGSEQYF.

This clone was counted once. This chain uses TRBV27 with TRBJ2-1, with TRBD1 matching 7 bases. The J segment lost 4 bases and the V segment lost 7 bases, leaving 13 bases of the junction unmatched. Germline V gene lookup returns CDR1 MNHEY and CDR2 SMNVEV (reference sequence). The CDR3 runs to 16 residues. CDR3 in amino acids: CASTHRQGERYNEQFF. CDR3 coding DNA: TGTGCCAGCACCCACAGACAGGGTGAGCGATACAATGAGCAGTTCTTC.

The chain employs TRBV9 and TRBJ2-2; 7 bases agree with TRBD2. The CDR3 has 16 amino acids. Germline CDR1 reads SGDLS; CDR2 reads YYNGEE. V lost 0 bases to trimming and J lost 4 bases; unmatched junction nucleotides: 6. As DNA, the CDR3 is TGTGCCAGCAGCGTAGATAGGACTAGGCCCACCGGGGAGCTGTTTTTT. Protein product: CASSVDRTRPTGELFF.

Note on this clone: Other nucleotide sequences in the sample specify the same CDR3. The rearrangement links TRBV27 to TRBJ1-1; D not certain. This CDR3 contains 13 residues. Trimming removed 3 bases from V and 5 bases from J, with 10 bases in between. Per the germline V gene, CDR1 is MNHEY and CDR2 is SMNVEV (reference sequence). The CDR3 spells CASSLREVTEAFF. The CDR3 DNA reads as TGTGCCAGCAGTTTGAGGGAGGTAACTGAAGCTTTCTTT.

The rearrangement uses TRBV6-5 and TRBJ2-2, with TRBD1 as a possible D gene (6 bases). The CDR3 is 15 amino acids. With 6 bases removed from V and 0 bases from J, the gap between germline ends came to 11 bases. CDR1 and CDR2 (germline): MNHEY, SVGAGI. The CDR3 nucleotides are TGTGCCAGCAGCCGCTACAGGGCGAACACCGGGGAGCTGTTTTTT. Its protein is CASSRYRANTGELFF.

The CDR3 sequence: CASSPRDRDEKGYTF. DNA for the CDR3: TGTGCCAGCAGCCCCCGGGACAGGGACGAAAAGGGCTACACCTTC. This chain links TRBV5-6 with TRBJ1-2, with TRBD1 matching 9 bases. Germline CDR1 and CDR2: SGHDT and YYEEEE. The CDR3 is 15 amino acids. Trimming cost V 4 bases and J 8 bases; bases outside gene matches: 12.

The chain combines TRBV19 with TRBJ1-2; 7 positions match TRBD1. The CDR3 contains 14 residues. With 7 bases clipped from V and 5 bases from J, the junction kept 10 bases outside the gene matches. CDR1 and CDR2 from the germline V gene are LNHDA and SQIVND (reference sequence). This CDR3 is CASKIDRVGYGYTF. The CDR3, as DNA: TGTGCCAGTAAAATCGACAGGGTCGGTTATGGCTACACCTTC.

V gene TRBV7-2 combines with J gene TRBJ2-6; TRBD2 is a possible D gene (5 bases). Trimming took 5 bases from V and 0 from J, leaving 11 bases between them. This CDR3 has 16 residues. CDR1 and CDR2 (germline): SGHTA, FQGNSA. The chain's CDR3 is CASSTGVSSGANVLTF. The CDR3 DNA sequence: TGTGCCAGCAGCACCGGGGTCAGCTCTGGGGCCAACGTCCTGACTTTC. Using reference TRBV7-2 and TRBJ2-6 for the parts outside the CDR3, the full variable domain is GAGVSQSPSNKVTEKGKDVELRCDPISGHTALYWYRQSLGQGLEFLIYFQGNSAPDKSGLPSDRFSAERTGGSVSTLTIQRTQQEDSAVYLCASSTGVSSGANVLTFGAGSRLTVL.

CDR3 sequence (DNA): TGTGCCAGAAGCCGTAGAGACAGGGGTTGGCGACAGCCCCAGCATTTT. It yields the protein CARSRRDRGWRQPQHF. The rearrangement joins TRBV5-3 to TRBJ1-5, with 8 nucleotides matching TRBD1. TRBV5-3 falls under the ORF class, with uncertain function. The CDR3 has 16 residues. J was trimmed by 7 bases and V by 4 bases; bases with no gene match: 13.

V usage is TRBV19 and J usage is TRBJ2-5; TRBD2 matches at 9 bases. Looked up from germline, CDR1 is LNHDA and CDR2 is SQIVND (reference sequence). The V gene end was trimmed by 10 bases and the J gene end by 4 bases; junction bases not matched to a gene: 13. The CDR3 has 15 amino acids. CDR3 coding DNA: TGTGCCACCAACCGGGGCGGGGGGGCCTCAGAGACCCAGTACTTC. Translating it yields CATNRGGGASETQYF.

This sequence joins TRBV5-5 and TRBJ1-5; no clear D. This CDR3 spans 15 amino acids. The germline CDR1 and CDR2 sequences are SGHKS and YYEKEE (reference sequence). The germline V and J ends were trimmed by 0 bases and 4 bases, with 11 bases remaining between them. The CDR3 region is CASSLVENRNQPQHF. In DNA, the CDR3 is TGTGCCAGCAGCTTGGTGGAGAACCGTAATCAGCCCCAGCATTTT.

The chain links TRBV4-2 to TRBJ1-2, with TRBD1 identical over 9 bases. CDR1 is LGHNA and CDR2 is YNFKEQ in the germline V gene. This CDR3 comprises 13 residues. V was clipped by 4 bases and J by 8 bases; unmatched bases: 5. The CDR3 region is CASSLGTGFGYTF. DNA of the CDR3: TGTGCCAGCAGCCTCGGGACAGGGTTCGGCTACACCTTC.

The gene calls are TRBV5-5 and TRBJ1-2; D uncertain. The V end lost 0 bases, the J end lost 2 bases, and 8 bases lay between the germline ends. The CDR3 extends over 14 amino acids. Germline V gene data show CDR1 as SGHKS and CDR2 as YYEKEE (reference sequence). The CDR3 bases are TGTGCCAGCAGCTTGGAAGCGACGAACTATGGCTACACCTTC. Protein: CASSLEATNYGYTF.

This sequence joins TRBV7-8 and TRBJ2-1, with 10 nucleotides matching TRBD2. The CDR3 loop spans 19 amino acids. V trimming: 1 base; J trimming: 0 bases; junction bases outside the gene matches: 9. Germline V gene sequence: CDR1 SGHVS, CDR2 FQNEAQ. The CDR3 DNA reads TGTGCCAGCAGCTTAGAGAGTAGCGGGGGGTCGAGCTCCTACAATGAGCAGTTCTTC. It specifies CASSLESSGGSSSYNEQFF.

V gene TRBV7-2 combines with J gene TRBJ2-3; TRBD2 aligns across 9 bases. Germline CDR1 SGHTA, CDR2 FQGNSA. With 3 bases clipped from V and 7 bases from J, the junction kept 14 bases outside the gene matches. The length of the CDR3 is 17 residues. The CDR3 DNA is TGTGCCAGCAGCTTGGTCGGTAGCGGGGGAGGGGGAAATACGCAGTATTTT. Encoded protein: CASSLVGSGGGGNTQYF.

The V and J genes are TRBV11-2 and TRBJ2-3, with 11 bases that match TRBD2. This CDR3 region has 14 residues. After removal of 5 bases from V and 4 bases from J, the junction contained 2 bases not matched to a gene. Germline V gene lookup returns CDR1 SGHAT and CDR2 FQNNGV. This CDR3 is CASSVAGGPDTQYF. In DNA, the CDR3 is TGTGCCAGCAGCGTAGCGGGGGGGCCAGATACGCAGTATTTT.

V is TRBV5-1 and J is TRBJ2-3; 9 positions agree with TRBD2. V was clipped by 1 base and J by 6 bases; unmatched bases: 15. The CDR3 extends over 18 amino acids. Per germline, CDR1 SGHRS and CDR2 YFSETQ. The CDR3 sequence is CASSLQRSGRRWEDTQYF. The CDR3 region has the DNA TGCGCCAGCAGCTTGCAGCGGAGCGGGAGGCGCTGGGAGGATACGCAGTATTTT.

The chain carries TRBV7-2 and TRBJ2-4; tentatively, D is TRBD2 (6 bases). Trimming pared 2 bases from V and 0 bases from J, leaving 14 bases between. This CDR3 is 17 amino acids long. Germline V gene data show CDR1 as SGHTA and CDR2 as FQGNSA. The CDR3 reads CASSLFAGSPAKNIQYF. CDR3 in DNA: TGTGCCAGCAGCTTATTTGCCGGGAGTCCAGCCAAAAACATTCAGTACTTC.

A few counts support this clone. The rearrangement uses TRBV6-2 or TRBV6-3 and TRBJ2-2, with TRBD2 matching 15 bases. This CDR3 spans 18 amino acids. Germline CDR1 is MNHEY and CDR2 is SVGEGT. Trimming took 4 bases from V and 5 from J; bases not matched to a gene: 8. The CDR3 DNA reads TGTGCCAGCAGTTCCGGACTAGCGGGAGGGCCGAGGACCGGGGAGCTGTTTTTT. Translation: CASSSGLAGGPRTGELFF.

Turning to this clone: This specimen includes other DNA sequences encoding the same CDR3. The chain employs TRBV15 and TRBJ2-3, with 10 bases fitting TRBD2. This CDR3 is built from 16 residues. V lost 0 bases to trimming and J lost 1 base; unmatched junction nucleotides: 1. Germline assignment: CDR1 LNHNV and CDR2 YYDKDF (reference sequence). In DNA form, the CDR3 reads TGTGCCACCAGCAGAGACCTAGCGGGAGGCACAGATACGCAGTATTTT. Protein sequence: CATSRDLAGGTDTQYF.